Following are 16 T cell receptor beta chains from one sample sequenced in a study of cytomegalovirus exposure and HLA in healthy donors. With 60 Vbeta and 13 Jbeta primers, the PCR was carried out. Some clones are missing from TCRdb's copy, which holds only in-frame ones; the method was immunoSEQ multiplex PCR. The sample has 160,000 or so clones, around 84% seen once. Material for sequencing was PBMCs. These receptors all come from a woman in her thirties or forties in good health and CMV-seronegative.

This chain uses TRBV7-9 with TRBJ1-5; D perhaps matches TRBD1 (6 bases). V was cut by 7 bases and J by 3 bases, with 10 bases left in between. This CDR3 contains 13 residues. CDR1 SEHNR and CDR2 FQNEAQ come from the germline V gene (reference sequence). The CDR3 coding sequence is TGTGCCAGCATCCGGGACAACAATCAGCCCCAGCATTTT. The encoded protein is CASIRDNNQPQHF.

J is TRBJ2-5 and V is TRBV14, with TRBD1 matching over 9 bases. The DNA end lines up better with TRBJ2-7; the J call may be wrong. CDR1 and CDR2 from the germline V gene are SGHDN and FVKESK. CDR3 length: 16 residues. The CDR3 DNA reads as TGTGCCAGCAGCCTTTTTACCGGGACAGGGTTATACGAGCAGTACTTC. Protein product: CASSLFTGTGLYEQYF.

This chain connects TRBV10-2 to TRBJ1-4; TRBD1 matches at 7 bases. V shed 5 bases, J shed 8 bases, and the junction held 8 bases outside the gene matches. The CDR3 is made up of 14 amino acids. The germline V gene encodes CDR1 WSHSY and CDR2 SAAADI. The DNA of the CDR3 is TGCGCCAGCAGTTACCGGGACAGTAAGGAAAAACTGTTTTTT. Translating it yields CASSYRDSKEKLFF.

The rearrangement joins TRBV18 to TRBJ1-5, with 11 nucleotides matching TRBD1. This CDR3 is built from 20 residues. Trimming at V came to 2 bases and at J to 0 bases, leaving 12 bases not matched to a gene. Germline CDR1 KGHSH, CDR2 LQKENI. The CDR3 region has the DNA TGTGCCAGCTCACCATTTGGCGGGACAGGGGGGGCCTATAGCAATCAGCCCCAGCATTTT. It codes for CASSPFGGTGGAYSNQPQHF.

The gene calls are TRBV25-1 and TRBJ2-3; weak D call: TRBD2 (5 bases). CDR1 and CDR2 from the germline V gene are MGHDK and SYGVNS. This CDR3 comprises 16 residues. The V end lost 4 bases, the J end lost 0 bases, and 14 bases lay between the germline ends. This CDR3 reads CASSVGILSSTDTQYF. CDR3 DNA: TGTGCCAGCAGTGTCGGGATTCTATCTAGCACAGATACGCAGTATTTT.

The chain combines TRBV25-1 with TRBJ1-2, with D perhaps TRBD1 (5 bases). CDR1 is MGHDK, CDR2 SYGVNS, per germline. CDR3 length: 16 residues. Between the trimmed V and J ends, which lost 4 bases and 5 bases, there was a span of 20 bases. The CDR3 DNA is TGTGCCAGCAGTGGGCGGGGGGGAGAGAGGACATATGGCTACACCTTC. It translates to CASSGRGGERTYGYTF.

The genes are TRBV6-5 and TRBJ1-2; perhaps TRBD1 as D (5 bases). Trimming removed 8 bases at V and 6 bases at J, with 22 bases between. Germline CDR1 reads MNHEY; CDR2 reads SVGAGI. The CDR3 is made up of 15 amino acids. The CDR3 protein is CASGGGLFPGDGYTF. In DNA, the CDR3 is TGTGCCAGCGGGGGGGGTTTGTTCCCGGGTGATGGCTACACCTTC.

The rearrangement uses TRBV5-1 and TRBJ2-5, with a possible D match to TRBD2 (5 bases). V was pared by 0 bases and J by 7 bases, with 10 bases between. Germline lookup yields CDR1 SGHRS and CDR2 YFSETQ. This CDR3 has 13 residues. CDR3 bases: TGCGCCAGCAGCTTGGACAACGAGGGGACCCAGTACTTC. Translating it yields CASSLDNEGTQYF.

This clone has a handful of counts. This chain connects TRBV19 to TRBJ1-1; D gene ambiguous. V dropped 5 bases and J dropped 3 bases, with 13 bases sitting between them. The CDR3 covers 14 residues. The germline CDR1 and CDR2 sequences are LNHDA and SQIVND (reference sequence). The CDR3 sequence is CASSFGTGDTEAFF. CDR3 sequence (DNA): TGTGCCAGTAGTTTCGGTACCGGGGACACTGAAGCTTTCTTT.

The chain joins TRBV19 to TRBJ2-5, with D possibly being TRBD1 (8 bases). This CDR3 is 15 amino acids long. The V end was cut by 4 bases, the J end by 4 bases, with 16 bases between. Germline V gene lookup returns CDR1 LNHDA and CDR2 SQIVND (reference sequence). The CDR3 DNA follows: TGTGCCAGTAGTAACATTAACAGGGGGGGAGAGACCCAGTACTTC. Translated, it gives CASSNINRGGETQYF.

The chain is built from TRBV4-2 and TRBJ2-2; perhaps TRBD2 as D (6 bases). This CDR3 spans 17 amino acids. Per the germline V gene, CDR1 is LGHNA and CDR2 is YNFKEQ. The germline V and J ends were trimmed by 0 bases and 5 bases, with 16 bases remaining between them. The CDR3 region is CASSQDLRPAGTGELFF. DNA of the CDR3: TGTGCCAGCAGCCAAGATCTTCGGCCAGCGGGTACCGGGGAGCTGTTTTTT.

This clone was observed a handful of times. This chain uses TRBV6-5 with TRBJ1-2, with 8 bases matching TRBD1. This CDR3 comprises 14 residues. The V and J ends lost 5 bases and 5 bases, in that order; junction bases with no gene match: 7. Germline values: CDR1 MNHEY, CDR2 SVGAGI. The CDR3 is CASSPRTGFYGYTF. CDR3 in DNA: TGTGCCAGCAGTCCCCGGACAGGGTTTTATGGCTACACCTTC.

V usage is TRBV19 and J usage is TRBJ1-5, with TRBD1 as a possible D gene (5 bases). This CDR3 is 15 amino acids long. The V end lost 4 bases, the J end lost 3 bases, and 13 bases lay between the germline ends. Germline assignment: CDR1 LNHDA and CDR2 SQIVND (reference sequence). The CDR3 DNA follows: TGTGCCAGTAGTACCAGACAGACCTTCAATCAGCCCCAGCATTTT. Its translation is CASSTRQTFNQPQHF. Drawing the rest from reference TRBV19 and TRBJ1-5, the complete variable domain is DGGITQSPKYLFRKEGQNVTLSCEQNLNHDAMYWYRQDPGQGLRLIYYSQIVNDFQKGDIAEGYSVSREKKESFPLTVTSAQKNPTAFYLCASSTRQTFNQPQHFGDGTRLSIL.

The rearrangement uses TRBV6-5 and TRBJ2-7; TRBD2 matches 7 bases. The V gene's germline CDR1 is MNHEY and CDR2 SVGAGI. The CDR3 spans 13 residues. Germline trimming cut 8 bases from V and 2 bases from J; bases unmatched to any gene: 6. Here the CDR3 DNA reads TGTGCCAGCGGGGAGGGGCGCACCTACGAGCAGTACTTC. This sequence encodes CASGEGRTYEQYF.

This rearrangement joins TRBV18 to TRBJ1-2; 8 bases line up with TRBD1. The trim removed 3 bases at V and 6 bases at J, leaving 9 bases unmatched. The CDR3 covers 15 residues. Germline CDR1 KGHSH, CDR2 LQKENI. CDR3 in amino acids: CASSPSQGASNGYTF. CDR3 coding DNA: TGTGCCAGCTCACCTAGTCAGGGGGCCTCTAATGGCTACACCTTC.

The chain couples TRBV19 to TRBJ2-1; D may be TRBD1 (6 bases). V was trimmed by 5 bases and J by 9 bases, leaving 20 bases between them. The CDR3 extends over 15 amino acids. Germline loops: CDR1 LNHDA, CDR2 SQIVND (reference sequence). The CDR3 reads CASSRPSGGRGEQFF. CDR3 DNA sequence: TGTGCCAGTAGTCGTCCAAGTGGGGGCCGTGGTGAGCAGTTCTTC.